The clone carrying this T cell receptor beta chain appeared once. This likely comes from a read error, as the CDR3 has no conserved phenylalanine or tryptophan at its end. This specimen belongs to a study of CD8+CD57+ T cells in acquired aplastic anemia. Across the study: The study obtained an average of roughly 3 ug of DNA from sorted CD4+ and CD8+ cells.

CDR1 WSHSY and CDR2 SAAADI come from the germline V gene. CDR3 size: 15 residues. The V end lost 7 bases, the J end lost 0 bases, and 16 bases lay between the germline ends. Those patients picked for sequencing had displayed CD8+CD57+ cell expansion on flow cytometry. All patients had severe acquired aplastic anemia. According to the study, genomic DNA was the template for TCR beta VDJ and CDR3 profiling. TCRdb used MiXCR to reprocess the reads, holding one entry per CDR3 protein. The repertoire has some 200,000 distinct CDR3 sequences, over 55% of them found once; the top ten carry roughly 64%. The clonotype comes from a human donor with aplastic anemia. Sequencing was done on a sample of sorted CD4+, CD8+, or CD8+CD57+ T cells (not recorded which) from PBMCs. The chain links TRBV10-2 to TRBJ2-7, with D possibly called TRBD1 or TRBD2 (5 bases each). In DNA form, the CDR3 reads TGCGCCAGCACCTCGTCCCCAGGGAGCTCCTACGAGCAGTACACA. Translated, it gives CASTSSPGSSYEQYT.